The next 2 T cell receptor beta chains were all read from a single sample in a study of response to subunit inactivated influenza vaccine. TCRdb used MiXCR to reprocess the RT-PCR reads, holding one entry per CDR3 protein. The sample includes more than 450,000 distinct CDR3 sequences, around 8% of them seen just once. This specimen consisted of PBMCs from blood, obtained approximately 25 months after vaccination. The receptors were gathered from a man aged 45 to 70 who received an inactivated influenza vaccine.

In its sample, this clonotype was seen a few times. V is TRBV4-3 and J is TRBJ1-6; D might be TRBD1 (5 bases). The V and J ends lost 0 bases and 7 bases respectively, with 10 bases between them. The germline V gene encodes CDR1 LGHNA and CDR2 YSLEER. The CDR3 sequence is 15 residues long. CDR3 DNA: TGCGCCAGCAGCCAAGACGACAGACCGAATTCACCCCTCCACTTT. It encodes CASSQDDRPNSPLHF.

The chain employs TRBV28 and TRBJ2-7; D is uncertain. Trimming took 7 bases from V and 7 from J, leaving 11 bases between them. Per the germline V gene, CDR1 is MDHEN and CDR2 is SYDVKM. The CDR3 runs to 11 residues. Here the CDR3 reads CASTSKREQYF. In DNA, the CDR3 is TGTGCCAGCACCAGTAAGAGGGAGCAGTACTTC.